Listed here are 6 T cell receptor beta chains from one sample, sequenced in a study of beta chain features in type 1 diabetes. The isolated RNA, all of it, was reverse transcribed, so expressed TCRB transcripts were what got sequenced. Sequencing used immunoSEQ multiplex PCR; TCRdb keeps in-frame clones, though not all of them. The table lists under 400,000 clones, 15% to 20% of them singletons. The source material was naive CD4+ T cells from blood. These receptors came from a woman aged 18-29 years in good health.

This clone was recorded a few times. The chain couples TRBV6-1 to TRBJ1-6; 7 bases map to TRBD1. Germline-derived CDR1 and CDR2 are MNHNS and SASEGT. The V segment lost 5 bases and the J segment 10 bases; nucleotides outside the gene matches: 5. CDR3 length equals 13 residues. CDR3 amino acids: CASSTGVRSPLHF. The CDR3 bases are TGTGCCAGCAGTACAGGGGTTCGGTCACCCCTCCACTTT.

The table lists this clone with a few counts. This chain joins TRBV5-4 and TRBJ1-4; TRBD1 matches 8 bases. Germline CDR1 reads SGHNT; CDR2 reads YYREEE (reference sequence). Losses at the gene ends were 1 base for V and 3 bases for J; bases not matched to a gene: 8. This CDR3 is 17 amino acids long. CDR3 amino acids: CASSLIGQGASNEKLFF. In DNA, the CDR3 is TGTGCCAGCAGCTTGATCGGACAGGGCGCGTCTAATGAAAAACTGTTTTTT.

The chain is built from TRBV18 and TRBJ1-5, with 10 bases lining up with TRBD1. Germline assignment: CDR1 KGHSH and CDR2 LQKENI. This CDR3 region has 15 residues. The ends lost 3 bases at V and 7 bases at J; junction bases unmatched: 6. The CDR3 nucleotides are TGTGCCAGCTCACCCGACAGGGGGCCGGGACAGCCCCAGCATTTT. It is translated as CASSPDRGPGQPQHF. Full variable domain (remainder filled in from reference TRBV18 and TRBJ1-5): NAGVMQNPRHLVRRRGQEARLRCSPMKGHSHVYWYRQLPEEGLKFMVYLQKENIIDESGMPKERFSAEFPKEGPSILRIQQVVRGDSAAYFCASSPDRGPGQPQHFGDGTRLSIL.

The chain carries TRBV9 and TRBJ1-6; D remains ambiguous. Deletions cut 3 bases from V and 10 bases from J, with 14 bases between. The CDR3 covers 14 residues. CDR1 and CDR2 (germline): SGDLS, YYNGEE. CDR3 residues: CASSARPSDSPLHF. In DNA, the CDR3 is TGTGCCAGCAGCGCGCGGCCCTCAGACTCACCCCTCCACTTT.

V and J are TRBV19 and TRBJ1-5; D is possibly TRBD1 (6 bases). Trimming left V 6 bases short and J 5 bases short, with 14 bases between. This CDR3 region has 14 residues. Germline-derived CDR1 and CDR2 are LNHDA and SQIVND (reference sequence). CDR3 sequence reads: CASRHREGDQPQHF. As DNA, the CDR3 is TGTGCCAGTAGACACAGGGAAGGGGATCAGCCCCAGCATTTT.

This clone came up a few times. The V and J genes are TRBV7-2 and TRBJ2-3; TRBD1 is a possible D gene (5 bases). CDR1 and CDR2 from the germline V gene are SGHTA and FQGNSA. The germline V and J ends were trimmed by 2 bases and 1 base, with 7 bases remaining between them. The length of the CDR3 is 14 residues. The CDR3 region is CASSLSRGTDTQYF. CDR3 nucleotides: TGTGCCAGCAGCTTAAGCAGGGGCACAGATACGCAGTATTTT.